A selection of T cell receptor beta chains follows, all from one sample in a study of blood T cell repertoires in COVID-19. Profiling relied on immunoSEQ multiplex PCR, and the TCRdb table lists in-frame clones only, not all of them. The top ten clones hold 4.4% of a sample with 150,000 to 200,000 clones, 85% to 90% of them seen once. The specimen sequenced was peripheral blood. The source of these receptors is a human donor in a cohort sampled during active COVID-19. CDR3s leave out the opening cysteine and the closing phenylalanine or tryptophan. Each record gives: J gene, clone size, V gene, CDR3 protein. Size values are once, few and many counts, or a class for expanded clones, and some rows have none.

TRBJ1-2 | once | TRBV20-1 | SASGQRTPSRGYT
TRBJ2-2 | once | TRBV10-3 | AISRQGTLTGELF
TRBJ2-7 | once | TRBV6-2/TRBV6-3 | ASSYRRQAWAYEQY
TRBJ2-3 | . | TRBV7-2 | ASSLHGTSTDTQY
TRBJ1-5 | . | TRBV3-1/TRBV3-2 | ASSQDRQAGNQPQH
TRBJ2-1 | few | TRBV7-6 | ASSLGANEQF
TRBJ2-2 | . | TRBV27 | ATYRKASGNTGELF
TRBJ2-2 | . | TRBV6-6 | ASSYLRGGLTGELF
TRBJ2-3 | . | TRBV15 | ATSEQGTSTDTQY
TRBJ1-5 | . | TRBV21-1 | ASSKVGLDRGLRRSNQPQH
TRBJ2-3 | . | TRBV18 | ASSPIAGGRKTDTQY
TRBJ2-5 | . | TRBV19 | ASSSGFGQFQETQY
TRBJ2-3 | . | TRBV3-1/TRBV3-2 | ASSLTLTGTSGGTSTDTQY
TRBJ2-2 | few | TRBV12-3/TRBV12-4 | ASSSRTGELF
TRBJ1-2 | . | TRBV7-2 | ASSSRGEGGYT
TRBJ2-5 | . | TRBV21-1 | ASSKVEVQAGGPGETQY
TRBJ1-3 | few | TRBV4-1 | ASSQVRDRGNTIY
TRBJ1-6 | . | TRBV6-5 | ASSTRAYNSPLH
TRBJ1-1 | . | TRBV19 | ASSPQRGRNTEAF
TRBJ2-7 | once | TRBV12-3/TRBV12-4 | ASSLSRVYEQY
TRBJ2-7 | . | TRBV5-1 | ASSPRTGGSEQY
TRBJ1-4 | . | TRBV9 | ASSVGGTLPTNEKLF
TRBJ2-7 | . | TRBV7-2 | ASGNSGNLYEQY
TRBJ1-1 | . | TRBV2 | ASSLTGGTTEAF
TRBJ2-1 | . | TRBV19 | ASSIPSSYNEQF
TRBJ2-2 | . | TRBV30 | AWSKPGLAATGELF